The sequence of this T cell receptor beta chain was determined in a study of metastatic and nonmetastatic thyroid tumors. General observations from the study: Relative to benign nodules, malignant thyroid tumors were reportedly characterized by significantly elevated TCR beta diversity in blood and tumor.

As originally analysed: A classifier of distant metastasis in papillary thyroid cancer was built from CDR3 differences (across clinicopathological groups). MiXCR was used by TCRdb to re-call the PCR reads. What appears here as the V and J calls and clone size reflects TCRdb's work, not the paper's. The table records around 36,000 clones, about 29% of them present only once. V gave up 2 bases and J gave up 5 bases, with 9 bases separating them. The CDR3 spans 14 residues. The V gene's germline CDR1 is KGHDR and CDR2 SFDVKD. Notes on this clone: What it recognizes is unknown.

Each patient went into thyroid surgery without having received any treatment. The chain uses TRBV24-1 and TRBJ1-5; D gene unclear. The TCR comes from a female donor with papillary thyroid cancer or a benign thyroid nodule (not recorded which). Some clones in this sample may be carry-over from other donors' samples. The sample consisted of blood. CDR3 residues: CATSDWATDQPQHF. The DNA for the CDR3 is TGTGCCACCAGTGATTGGGCTACCGATCAGCCCCAGCATTTT.